This section outlines one TCR beta chain sequence together with its context. Its matching antigen is unknown. Germline V gene data show CDR1 as LNHDA and CDR2 as SQIVND (reference sequence). This CDR3 has 15 amino acids. V shed 2 bases and J 5 bases; nucleotides not matched to a gene: 8. The table came from immunoSEQ multiplex PCR; TCRdb's copy has only in-frame clones and leaves some out. The sample contains about 2 million clones, approximately 94% of which appear only once. Naive CD8 cells lacked CD45RO and underwent positive selection for CCR7, leaving out terminally differentiated effector memory CD45RA+ cells. The source of the sample is a study of shared clonotypes between healthy human individuals. Study findings and constraints: Naive subsets generally exceeded memory subsets in estimated richness.

The sequence was obtained from a man aged 18 to 30 in good health. Sequencing was performed on naive CD8+ T cells sorted from blood. The chain is built from TRBV19 and TRBJ2-7; 8 nucleotides line up with TRBD2. CDR3 loop: CASSILVAGLDEQYF. The DNA for the CDR3 is TGTGCCAGTAGTATACTCGTAGCGGGATTAGACGAGCAGTACTTC.